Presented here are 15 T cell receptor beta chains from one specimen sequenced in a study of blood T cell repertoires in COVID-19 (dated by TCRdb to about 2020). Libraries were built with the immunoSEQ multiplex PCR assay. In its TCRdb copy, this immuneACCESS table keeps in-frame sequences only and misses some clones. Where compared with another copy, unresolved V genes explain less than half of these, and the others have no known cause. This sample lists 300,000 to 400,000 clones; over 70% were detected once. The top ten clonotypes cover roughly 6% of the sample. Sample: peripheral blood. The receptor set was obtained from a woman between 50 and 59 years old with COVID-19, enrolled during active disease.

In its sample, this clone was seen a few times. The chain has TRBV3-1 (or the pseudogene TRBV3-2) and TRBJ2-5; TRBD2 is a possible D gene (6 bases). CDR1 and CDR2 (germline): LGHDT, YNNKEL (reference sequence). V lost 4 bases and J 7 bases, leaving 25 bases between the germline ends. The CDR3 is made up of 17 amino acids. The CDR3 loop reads CASSPTVGLATKRTQYF. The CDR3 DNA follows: TGTGCCAGCAGCCCCACGGTGGGGCTAGCGACTAAGAGGACCCAGTACTTC.

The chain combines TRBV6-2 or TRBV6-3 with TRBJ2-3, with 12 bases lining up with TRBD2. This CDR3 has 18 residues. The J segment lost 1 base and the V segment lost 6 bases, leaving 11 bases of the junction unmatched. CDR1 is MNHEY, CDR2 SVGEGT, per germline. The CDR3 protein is CASSPALLAGGGTDTQYF. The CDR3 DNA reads TGTGCCAGCAGCCCAGCCCTCCTAGCGGGAGGGGGCACAGATACGCAGTATTTT.

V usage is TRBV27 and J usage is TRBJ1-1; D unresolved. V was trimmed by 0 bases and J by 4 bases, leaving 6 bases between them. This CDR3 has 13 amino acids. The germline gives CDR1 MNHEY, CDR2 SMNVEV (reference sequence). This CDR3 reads CASSLSLGTEAFF. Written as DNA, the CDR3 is TGTGCCAGCAGTTTATCCCTCGGCACTGAAGCTTTCTTT.

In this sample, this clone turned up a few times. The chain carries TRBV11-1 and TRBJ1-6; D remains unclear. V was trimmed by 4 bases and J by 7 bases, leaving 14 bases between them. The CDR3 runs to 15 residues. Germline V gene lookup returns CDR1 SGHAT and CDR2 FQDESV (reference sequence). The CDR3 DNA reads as TGTGCCAGCAGCTCCCGGACTATACAGAATTCACCCCTCCACTTT. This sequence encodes CASSSRTIQNSPLHF.

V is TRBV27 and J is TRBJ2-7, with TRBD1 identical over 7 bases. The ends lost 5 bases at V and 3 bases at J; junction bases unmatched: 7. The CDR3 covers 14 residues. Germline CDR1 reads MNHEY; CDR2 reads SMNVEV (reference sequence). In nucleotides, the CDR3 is TGTGCCAGCAGTCGCCGGCAGGGGGTCTACGAGCAGTACTTC. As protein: CASSRRQGVYEQYF.

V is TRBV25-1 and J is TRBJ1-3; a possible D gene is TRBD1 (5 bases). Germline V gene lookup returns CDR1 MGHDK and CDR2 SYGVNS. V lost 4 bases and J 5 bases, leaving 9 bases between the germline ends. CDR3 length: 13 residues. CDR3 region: CASSGGRRNTIYF. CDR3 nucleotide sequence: TGTGCCAGCAGTGGGGGGAGGAGAAACACCATATATTTT.

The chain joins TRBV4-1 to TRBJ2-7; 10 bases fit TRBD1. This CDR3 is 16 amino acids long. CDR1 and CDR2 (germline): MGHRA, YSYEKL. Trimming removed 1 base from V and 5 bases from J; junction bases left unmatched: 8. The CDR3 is CASSQGGTGVSDEQYF. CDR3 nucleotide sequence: TGCGCCAGCAGCCAAGGTGGGACAGGGGTTTCTGACGAGCAGTACTTC.

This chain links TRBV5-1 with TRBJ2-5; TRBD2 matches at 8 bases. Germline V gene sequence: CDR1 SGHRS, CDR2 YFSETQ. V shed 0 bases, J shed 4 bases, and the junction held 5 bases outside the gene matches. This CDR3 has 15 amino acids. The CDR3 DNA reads TGCGCCAGCAGCTTGGGTCCCGGGAGGGGAGAGACCCAGTACTTC. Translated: CASSLGPGRGETQYF.

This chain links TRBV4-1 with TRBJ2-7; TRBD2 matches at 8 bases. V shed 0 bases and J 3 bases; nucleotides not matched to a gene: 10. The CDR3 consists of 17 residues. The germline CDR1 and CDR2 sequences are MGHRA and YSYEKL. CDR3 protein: CASSQDKGGGLGYEQYF. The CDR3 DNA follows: TGCGCCAGCAGCCAAGATAAGGGAGGGGGACTAGGCTACGAGCAGTACTTC.

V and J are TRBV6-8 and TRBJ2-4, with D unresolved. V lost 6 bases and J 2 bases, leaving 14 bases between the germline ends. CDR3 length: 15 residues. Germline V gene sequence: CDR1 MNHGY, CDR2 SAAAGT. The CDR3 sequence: CASSFAGLSKNIQYF. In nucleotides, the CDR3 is TGTGCCAGCAGCTTCGCCGGTTTATCCAAAAACATTCAGTACTTC.

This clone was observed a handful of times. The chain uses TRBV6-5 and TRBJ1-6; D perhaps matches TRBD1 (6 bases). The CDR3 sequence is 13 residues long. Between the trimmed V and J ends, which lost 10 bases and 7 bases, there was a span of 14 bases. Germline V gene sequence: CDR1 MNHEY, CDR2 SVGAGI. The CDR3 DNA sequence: TGTGCCACGACGCACAGGGAGAATTCACCCCTCCACTTT. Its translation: CATTHRENSPLHF.

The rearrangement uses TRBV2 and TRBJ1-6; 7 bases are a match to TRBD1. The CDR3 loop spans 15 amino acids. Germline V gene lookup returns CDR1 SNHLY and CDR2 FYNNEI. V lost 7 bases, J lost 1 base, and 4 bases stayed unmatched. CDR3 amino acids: CASTRQGSYNSPLHF. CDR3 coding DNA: TGTGCCAGCACCAGACAGGGATCCTATAATTCACCCCTCCACTTT.

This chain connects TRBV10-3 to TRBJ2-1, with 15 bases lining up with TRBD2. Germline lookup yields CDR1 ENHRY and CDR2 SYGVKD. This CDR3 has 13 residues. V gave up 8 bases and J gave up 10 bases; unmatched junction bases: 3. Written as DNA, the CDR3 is TGTGCCATCGGGGGACTAGCGGGGGGCGAGCAGTTCTTC. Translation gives CAIGGLAGGEQFF.

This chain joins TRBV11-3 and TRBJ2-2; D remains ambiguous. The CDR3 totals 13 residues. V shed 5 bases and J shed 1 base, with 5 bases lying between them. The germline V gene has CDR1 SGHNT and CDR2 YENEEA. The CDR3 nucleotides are TGTGCCAGCAGCCCAGGGAACACCGGGGAGCTGTTTTTT. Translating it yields CASSPGNTGELFF. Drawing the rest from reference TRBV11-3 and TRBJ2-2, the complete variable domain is EAGVVQSPRYKIIEKKQPVAFWCNPISGHNTLYWYLQNLGQGPELLIRYENEEAVDDSQLPKDRFSAERLKGVDSTLKIQPAELGDSAVYLCASSPGNTGELFFGEGSRLTVL.

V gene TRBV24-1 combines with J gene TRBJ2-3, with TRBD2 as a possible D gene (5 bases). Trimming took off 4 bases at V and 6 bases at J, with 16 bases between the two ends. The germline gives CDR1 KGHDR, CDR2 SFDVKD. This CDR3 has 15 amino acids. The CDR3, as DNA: TGTGCCACCAGTGACCCCCGAACTAGTGGGGATACGCAGTATTTT. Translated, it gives CATSDPRTSGDTQYF.